These 16 T cell receptor beta chains were sequenced from one sample in a study of T-cell memory formation after mild COVID-19. Via MiXCR, TCRdb re-called the 5' RACE reads, giving one row per CDR3 protein. The sample holds about 130,000 distinct CDR3 sequences; about 5.9% are singletons and the top ten take approximately 2%. The sequencing sample was made of PBMCs or a T cell subset sorted from them (not recorded which). The receptors here all came from an adult woman who had mild COVID-19 (a few samples of this study predate the infection). Cell type and time point are not known.

This clonotype was recorded at least ten times. This rearrangement joins TRBV10-3 to TRBJ2-1; TRBD2 is a possible D gene (6 bases). The CDR3 has 15 residues. CDR1 and CDR2 (germline): ENHRY, SYGVKD. The ends were cut back, 3 bases at V and 4 bases at J, with 13 bases in the middle. The CDR3 bases are TGTGCCATCAGTGATACGGGACTGAGGTACAATGAGCAGTTCTTC. Encoded protein: CAISDTGLRYNEQFF.

The gene calls are TRBV24-1 and TRBJ2-7; tentative D call: TRBD1 (6 bases). V was shortened by 5 bases and J by 3 bases, with 16 bases between the two germline ends. This CDR3 region has 15 residues. CDR1 is KGHDR and CDR2 is SFDVKD in the germline V gene. The CDR3 protein is CATSGTTGNNYEQYF. The CDR3 DNA reads as TGTGCCACCAGTGGTACCACAGGGAACAACTACGAGCAGTACTTC.

The CDR3 DNA sequence: TGTGCCAGCAGCCCGATAATATTGCCTCCGGGACAGGGACAAGAGACCCAGTACTTC. It translates to CASSPIILPPGQGQETQYF. The chain is built from TRBV5-5 and TRBJ2-5; TRBD1 agrees at 9 bases. CDR3 length equals 19 residues. CDR1 and CDR2 from the germline V gene are SGHKS and YYEKEE (reference sequence). Trimming took 4 bases from V and 2 from J; bases not matched to a gene: 18. Full variable domain (missing parts from reference TRBV5-5 and TRBJ2-5): DAGVTQSPTHLIKTRGQQVTLRCSPISGHKSVSWYQQVLGQGPQFIFQYYEKEERGRGNFPDRFSARQFPNYSSELNVNALLLGDSALYLCASSPIILPPGQGQETQYFGPGTRLLVL.

This clonotype was picked up a small number of times. V gene TRBV12-3 or TRBV12-4 combines with J gene TRBJ1-5, with a possible D match to TRBD1 (5 bases). V lost 4 bases to trimming and J lost 2 bases, with 21 bases between them. The CDR3 consists of 18 residues. In DNA form, the CDR3 reads TGTGCCAGCAGTTCAGGGAGGATCGCGCGGTTTGGCAATCAGCCCCAGCATTTT. This translates into CASSSGRIARFGNQPQHF.

The rearrangement joins TRBV7-8 to TRBJ2-7, with 9 bases fitting TRBD2. V was pared by 7 bases and J by 5 bases, with 15 bases of the junction left unmatched. The V gene's germline CDR1 is SGHVS and CDR2 FQNEAQ. There are 16 residues in the CDR3. In nucleotides, the CDR3 is TGTGCCAGCACCAAAGATCGTAGCCTAGCGGGAAACGAGCAGTACTTC. Amino acid sequence: CASTKDRSLAGNEQYF.

The table lists this clonotype with many counts. The V call is TRBV5-1, the J call TRBJ1-1, with 8 bases matching TRBD1. This CDR3 comprises 15 residues. CDR1 is SGHRS and CDR2 is YFSETQ in the germline V gene. J lost 1 base, V lost 3 bases, and 5 bases had no gene match. The chain's CDR3 is CASSWNRGKNTEAFF. The CDR3 DNA reads TGCGCCAGCAGCTGGAACAGGGGGAAGAACACTGAAGCTTTCTTT.

The gene calls are TRBV29-1 and TRBJ2-5, with 10 nucleotides matching TRBD1. The CDR3 sequence is 13 residues long. The germline gives CDR1 SQVTM, CDR2 ANQGSEA. V gave up 3 bases and J gave up 5 bases; unmatched junction bases: 3. CDR3 nucleotides: TGCAGCGTTGAGAGGGGACAGGGGGAGACCCAGTACTTC. The encoded protein is CSVERGQGETQYF. The whole variable domain, filled in from reference TRBV29-1 and TRBJ2-5, reads SAVISQKPSRDICQRGTSLTIQCQVDSQVTMMFWYRQQPGQSLTLIATANQGSEATYESGFVIDKFPISRPNLTFSTLTVSNMSPEDSSIYLCSVERGQGETQYFGPGTRLLVL.

The V gene is TRBV20-1, the J gene TRBJ2-1, with 12 nucleotides matching TRBD2. The J segment lost 7 bases and the V segment lost 2 bases, leaving 3 bases of the junction unmatched. This CDR3 is 14 amino acids long. The germline CDR1 and CDR2 sequences are DFQATT and SNEGSKA (reference sequence). For the CDR3, the DNA is TGCAGTGCTAGAAAGACTAGCGGGAGAAATGAGCAGTTCTTC. Amino acid sequence: CSARKTSGRNEQFF.

The chain has TRBV5-1 and TRBJ2-5; D unclear. The CDR3 consists of 11 residues. CDR1 is SGHRS and CDR2 is YFSETQ in the germline V gene. The ends were cut back, 6 bases at V and 2 bases at J, with 5 bases in the middle. The DNA for the CDR3 is TGCGCCAGCAAGGGACAAGAGACCCAGTACTTC. This sequence encodes CASKGQETQYF.

The V gene is TRBV18, the J gene TRBJ1-5; possible D gene TRBD1, 5 bases. Trimming shortened V by 4 bases and J by 6 bases, and 10 bases separated the two germline ends. The CDR3 covers 13 residues. Germline V gives CDR1 KGHSH, CDR2 LQKENI. CDR3 coding DNA: TGTGCCAGCTCACAGGACGGGGGTCAGCCCCAGCATTTT. Its protein product is CASSQDGGQPQHF. The variable domain in full, with the rest retrieved from reference TRBV18 and TRBJ1-5, is NAGVMQNPRHLVRRRGQEARLRCSPMKGHSHVYWYRQLPEEGLKFMVYLQKENIIDESGMPKERFSAEFPKEGPSILRIQQVVRGDSAAYFCASSQDGGQPQHFGDGTRLSIL.

V usage is TRBV7-9 and J usage is TRBJ2-5; 7 positions agree with TRBD2. The V gene's germline CDR1 is SEHNR and CDR2 FQNEAQ (reference sequence). The CDR3 consists of 15 residues. Trimming took 3 bases from V and 1 from J; bases not matched to a gene: 5. For the CDR3, the DNA is TGTGCCAGCAGCTTCCCCGCGGGGGTCCAAGAGACCCAGTACTTC. It specifies CASSFPAGVQETQYF.

This clonotype was observed at least ten times. This sequence joins TRBV6-2 or TRBV6-3 and TRBJ2-1; 7 nucleotides align to TRBD2. CDR1 and CDR2 (germline): MNHEY, SVGEGT. CDR3 length equals 15 residues. After removal of 4 bases from V and 1 base from J, the junction contained 4 bases not matched to a gene. The CDR3: CASSFSSGSYNEQFF. Written as DNA, the CDR3 is TGTGCCAGCAGTTTTTCTAGCGGTTCCTACAATGAGCAGTTCTTC.

The V and J genes are TRBV6-1 and TRBJ1-6; a possible D gene is TRBD1 (5 bases). The CDR3 covers 15 residues. Germline V CDR1 and CDR2: MNHNS, SASEGT. Trimming pared 1 base from V and 9 bases from J, leaving 13 bases between. The CDR3 loop is CASSEGQGIGSPLHF. The CDR3, as DNA: TGTGCCAGCAGTGAAGGCCAGGGCATCGGTTCACCCCTCCACTTT.

This clonotype was recorded a few times. CDR3 in amino acids: CASSLRSGIRDEKLFF. CDR3 sequence (DNA): TGTGCCAGCAGCTTGAGGTCCGGGATAAGGGATGAAAAACTGTTTTTT. The chain combines TRBV5-6 with TRBJ1-4; D is unclear. CDR3 size: 16 residues. Germline V gene sequence: CDR1 SGHDT, CDR2 YYEEEE. Between the trimmed V and J ends, which lost 1 base and 6 bases, there was a span of 16 bases. Full variable domain (rest looked up from reference TRBV5-6 and TRBJ1-4): DAGVTQSPTHLIKTRGQQVTLRCSPKSGHDTVSWYQQALGQGPQFIFQYYEEEERQRGNFPDRFSGHQFPNYSSELNVNALLLGDSALYLCASSLRSGIRDEKLFFGSGTQLSVL.

This chain links TRBV5-1 with TRBJ2-5, with D possibly being TRBD1 (6 bases). The CDR3 totals 13 residues. Trimming shortened V by 4 bases and J by 5 bases, and 12 bases separated the two germline ends. Germline loops: CDR1 SGHRS, CDR2 YFSETQ. The CDR3 sequence is CASSKQGRETQYF. Here the CDR3 DNA reads TGCGCCAGCAGCAAACAGGGTAGGGAGACCCAGTACTTC.

The rearrangement links TRBV5-1 to TRBJ2-5; 12 positions match TRBD2. The CDR3 loop spans 14 amino acids. V shed 3 bases, J shed 4 bases, and the junction held 1 base outside the gene matches. Germline V gene lookup returns CDR1 SGHRS and CDR2 YFSETQ. The chain's CDR3 is CASSWGLAGETQYF. CDR3 nucleotides: TGCGCCAGCAGCTGGGGACTAGCGGGAGAGACCCAGTACTTC.